This T cell receptor (beta chain) comes out of a study of blood T cell repertoires in COVID-19. Study summary: Specimens from acute and convalescent COVID-19 originated in the United States, Italy and Spain.

Here immunoSEQ multiplex PCR was the method, and the copy in TCRdb shows in-frame clones only, minus some. The table includes approximately 140,000 clones, 85% detected once. This sequence originates from a woman between 35 and 50 years old with active or convalescent COVID-19. The source material was peripheral blood.

The CDR3 DNA is TGTGCCAGCAGCTTAGGGTCCGGGTTTGAAGCTTTCTTT. This sequence encodes CASSLGSGFEAFF. This chain connects TRBV7-9 to TRBJ1-1; D is uncertain. The CDR3 sequence is 13 residues long. CDR1 SEHNR and CDR2 FQNEAQ come from the germline V gene (reference sequence). With 1 base removed from V and 7 bases from J, the gap between germline ends came to 10 bases.